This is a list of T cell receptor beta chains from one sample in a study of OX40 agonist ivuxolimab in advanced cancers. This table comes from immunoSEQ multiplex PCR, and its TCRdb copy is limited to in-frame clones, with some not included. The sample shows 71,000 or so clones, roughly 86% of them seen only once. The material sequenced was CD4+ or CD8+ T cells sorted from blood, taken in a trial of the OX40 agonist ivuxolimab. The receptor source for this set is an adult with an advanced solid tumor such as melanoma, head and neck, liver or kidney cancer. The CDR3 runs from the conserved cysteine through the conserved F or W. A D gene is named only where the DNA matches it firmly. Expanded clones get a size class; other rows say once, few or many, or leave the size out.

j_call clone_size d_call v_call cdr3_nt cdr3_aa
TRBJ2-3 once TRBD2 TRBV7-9 TGTGCCAGCAGCTTATTAGTAGCGGGAGCCGATACGCAGTATTTT CASSLLVAGADTQYF
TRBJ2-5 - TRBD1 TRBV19 TGTGCCAGCCTGGACAGGGGGCGAGGTGGGACCCAGTACTTC CASLDRGRGGTQYF
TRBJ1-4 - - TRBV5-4 TGTGCCAGCAGCCTGGAACCTAATGAAAAACTGTTTTTT CASSLEPNEKLFF
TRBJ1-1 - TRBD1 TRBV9 TGTGCCAGCAGCGCTGGGACAGTCTTCACTGAAGCTTTCTTT CASSAGTVFTEAFF
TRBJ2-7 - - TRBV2 TGTGCCAGCAGTGAAGGTAGATACGAGCAGTACTTC CASSEGRYEQYF
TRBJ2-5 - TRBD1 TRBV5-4 TGTGCCAGCAGCTTGAGGACAGGGCAAGAGACCCAGTACTTC CASSLRTGQETQYF
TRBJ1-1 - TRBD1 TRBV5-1 TGCGCCAGCAGCTTGGAAGGGACAGGGAACACTGAAGCTTTCTTT CASSLEGTGNTEAFF
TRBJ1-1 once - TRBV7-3 TGTGCCAGCAGCTTAAATCTCGGGACAACTGAAGCTTTCTTT CASSLNLGTTEAFF
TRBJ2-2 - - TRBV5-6 TGTGCCAGCAGCCCCCGACAGGCTAACACCGGGGAGCTGTTTTTT CASSPRQANTGELFF
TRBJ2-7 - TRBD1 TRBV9 TGTGCCAGCAGCAGTAGTGGACAGGGTCCCTACGAGCAGTACTTC CASSSSGQGPYEQYF
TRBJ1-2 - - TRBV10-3 TGTGCCATCAGTGGGAACCTCGGGTCTAACTATGGCTACACCTTC CAISGNLGSNYGYTF
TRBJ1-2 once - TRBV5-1 TGTGCCAGCAGCTCCCGGGGAACAGGTCTGTATGGCTACACCTTC CASSSRGTGLYGYTF
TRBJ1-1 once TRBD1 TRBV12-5 TGTGCTAGTGCCGAGACAGGGATCGACACTGAAGCTTTCTTT CASAETGIDTEAFF
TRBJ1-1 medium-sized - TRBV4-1 TGCGCCAGCAGCCATCCGCGGAACACTGAAGCTTTCTTT CASSHPRNTEAFF
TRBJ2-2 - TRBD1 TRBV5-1 TGCGCCAGCAGCTTGCGGGACAGGGCGGGCACCGGGGAGCTGTTTTTT CASSLRDRAGTGELFF
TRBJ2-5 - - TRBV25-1 TGTGCCAGCAGTGCTAAAGAGACCCAGTACTTC CASSAKETQYF
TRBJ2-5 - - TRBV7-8 TGTGCCAGCCAGGACCCTCAAGAGACCCAGTACTTC CASQDPQETQYF